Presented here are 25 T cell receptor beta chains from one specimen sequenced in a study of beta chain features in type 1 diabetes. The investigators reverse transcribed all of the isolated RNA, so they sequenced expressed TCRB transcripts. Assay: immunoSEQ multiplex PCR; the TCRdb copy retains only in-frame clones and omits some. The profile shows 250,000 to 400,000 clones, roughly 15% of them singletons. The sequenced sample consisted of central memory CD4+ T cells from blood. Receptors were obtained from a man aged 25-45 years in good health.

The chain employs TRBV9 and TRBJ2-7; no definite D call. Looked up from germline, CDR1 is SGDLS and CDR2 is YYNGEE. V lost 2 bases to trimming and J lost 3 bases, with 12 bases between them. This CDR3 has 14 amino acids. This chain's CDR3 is CASSVLKERYEQYF. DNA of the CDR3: TGTGCCAGCAGCGTCCTTAAGGAGCGCTACGAGCAGTACTTC.

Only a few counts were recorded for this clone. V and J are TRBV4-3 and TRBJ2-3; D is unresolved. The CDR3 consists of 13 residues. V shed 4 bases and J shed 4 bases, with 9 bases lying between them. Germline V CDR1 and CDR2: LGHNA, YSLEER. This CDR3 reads CASSPERADTQYF. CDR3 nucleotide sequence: TGCGCCAGCAGCCCTGAAAGGGCAGATACGCAGTATTTT.

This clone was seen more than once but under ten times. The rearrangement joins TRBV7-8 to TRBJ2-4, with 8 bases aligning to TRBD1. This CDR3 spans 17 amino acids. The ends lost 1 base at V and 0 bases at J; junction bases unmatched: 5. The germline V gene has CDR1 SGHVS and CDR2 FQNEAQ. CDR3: CASSLGQGPLAKNIQYF. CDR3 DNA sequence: TGTGCCAGCAGCTTAGGACAGGGGCCCCTAGCCAAAAACATTCAGTACTTC.

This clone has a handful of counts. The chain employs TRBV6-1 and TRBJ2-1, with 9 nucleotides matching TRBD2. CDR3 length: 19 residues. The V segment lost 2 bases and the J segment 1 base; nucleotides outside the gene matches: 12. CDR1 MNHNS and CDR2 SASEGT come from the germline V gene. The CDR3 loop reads CASSENWGTSPLSYNEQFF. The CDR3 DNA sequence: TGTGCCAGCAGTGAAAACTGGGGGACTAGCCCTCTATCCTACAATGAGCAGTTCTTC.

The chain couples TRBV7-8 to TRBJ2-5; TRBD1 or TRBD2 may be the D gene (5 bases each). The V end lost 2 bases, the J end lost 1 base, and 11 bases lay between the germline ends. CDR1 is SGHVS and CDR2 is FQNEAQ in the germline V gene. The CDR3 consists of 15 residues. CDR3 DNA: TGTGCCAGCAGCTTACCGAAGGGACCCCAAGAGACCCAGTACTTC. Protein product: CASSLPKGPQETQYF. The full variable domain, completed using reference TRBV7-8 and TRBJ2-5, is GAGVSQSPRYKVAKRGQDVALRCDPISGHVSLFWYQQALGQGPEFLTYFQNEAQLDKSGLPSDRFFAERPEGSVSTLKIQRTQQEDSAVYLCASSLPKGPQETQYFGPGTRLLVL.

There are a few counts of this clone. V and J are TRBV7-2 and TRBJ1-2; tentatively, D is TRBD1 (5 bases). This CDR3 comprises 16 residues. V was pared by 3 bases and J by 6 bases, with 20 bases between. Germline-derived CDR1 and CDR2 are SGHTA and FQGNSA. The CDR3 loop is CASSFEWGRVINGYTF. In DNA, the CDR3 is TGTGCCAGCAGCTTCGAGTGGGGCAGGGTAATAAATGGCTACACCTTC. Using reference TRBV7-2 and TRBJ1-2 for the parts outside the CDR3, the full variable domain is GAGVSQSPSNKVTEKGKDVELRCDPISGHTALYWYRQSLGQGLEFLIYFQGNSAPDKSGLPSDRFSAERTGGSVSTLTIQRTQQEDSAVYLCASSFEWGRVINGYTFGSGTRLTVV.

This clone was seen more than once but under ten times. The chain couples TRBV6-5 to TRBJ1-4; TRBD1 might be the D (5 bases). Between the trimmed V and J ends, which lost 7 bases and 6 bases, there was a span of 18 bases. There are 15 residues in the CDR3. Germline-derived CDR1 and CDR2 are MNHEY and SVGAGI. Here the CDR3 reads CASTMQGVGDEKLFF. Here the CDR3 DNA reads TGTGCCAGCACCATGCAGGGAGTAGGGGATGAAAAACTGTTTTTT.

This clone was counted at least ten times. The CDR3 is CASSWGQGSYGYTF. Here the CDR3 DNA reads TGTGCCAGCAGCTGGGGACAGGGGAGCTATGGCTACACCTTC. The chain links TRBV7-9 to TRBJ1-2, with 10 positions matching TRBD1. The CDR3 is 14 amino acids. Germline loops: CDR1 SEHNR, CDR2 FQNEAQ (reference sequence). The ends lost 4 bases at V and 4 bases at J; junction bases unmatched: 3.

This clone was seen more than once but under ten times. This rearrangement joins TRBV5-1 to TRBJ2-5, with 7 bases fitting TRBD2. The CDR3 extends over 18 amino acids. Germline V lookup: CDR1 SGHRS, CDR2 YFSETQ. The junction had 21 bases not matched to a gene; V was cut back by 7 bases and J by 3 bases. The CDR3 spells CASSLGIFSGGSEETQYF. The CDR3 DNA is TGCGCCAGCTCCCTCGGGATTTTCTCCGGGGGGTCTGAAGAGACCCAGTACTTC.

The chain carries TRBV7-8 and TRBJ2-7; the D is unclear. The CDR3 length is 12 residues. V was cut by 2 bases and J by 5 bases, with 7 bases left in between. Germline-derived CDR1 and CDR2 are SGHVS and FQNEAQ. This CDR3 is CASSLSRNEQYF. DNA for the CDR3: TGTGCCAGCAGCTTAAGCCGAAACGAGCAGTACTTC.

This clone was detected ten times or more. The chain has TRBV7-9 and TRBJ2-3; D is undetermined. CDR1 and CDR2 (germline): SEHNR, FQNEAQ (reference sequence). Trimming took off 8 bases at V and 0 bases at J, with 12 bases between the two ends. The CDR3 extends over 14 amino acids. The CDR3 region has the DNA TGTGCCAGCGGGTCGACACTAAGCACAGATACGCAGTATTTT. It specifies CASGSTLSTDTQYF.

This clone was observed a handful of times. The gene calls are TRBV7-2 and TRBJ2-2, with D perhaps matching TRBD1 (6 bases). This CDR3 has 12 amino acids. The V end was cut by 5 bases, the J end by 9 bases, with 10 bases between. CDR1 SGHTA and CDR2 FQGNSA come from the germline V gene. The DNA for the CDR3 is TGTGCCAGCAGCCGACAGGTTCGGGAGCTGTTTTTT. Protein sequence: CASSRQVRELFF.

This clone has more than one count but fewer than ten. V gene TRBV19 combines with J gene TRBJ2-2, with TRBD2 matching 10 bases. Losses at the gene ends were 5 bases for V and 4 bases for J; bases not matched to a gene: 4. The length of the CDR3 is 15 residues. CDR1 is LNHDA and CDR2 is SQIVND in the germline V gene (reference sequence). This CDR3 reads CASSLLAGVTGELFF. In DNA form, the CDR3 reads TGTGCCAGTAGTCTTCTAGCGGGGGTCACCGGGGAGCTGTTTTTT.

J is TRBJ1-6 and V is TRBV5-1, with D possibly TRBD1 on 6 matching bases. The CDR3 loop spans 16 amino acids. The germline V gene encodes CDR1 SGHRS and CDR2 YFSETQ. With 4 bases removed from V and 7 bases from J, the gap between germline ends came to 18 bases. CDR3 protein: CASSPGVGQGNSPLHF. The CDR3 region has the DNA TGCGCCAGCAGCCCTGGGGTTGGGCAGGGGAATTCACCCCTCCACTTT.

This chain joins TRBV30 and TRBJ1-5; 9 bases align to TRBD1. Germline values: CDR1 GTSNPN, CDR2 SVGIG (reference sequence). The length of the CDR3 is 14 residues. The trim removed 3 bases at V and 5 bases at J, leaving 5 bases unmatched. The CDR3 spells CAWSGTGRDQPQHF. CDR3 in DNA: TGTGCCTGGAGCGGGACAGGGCGGGATCAGCCCCAGCATTTT.

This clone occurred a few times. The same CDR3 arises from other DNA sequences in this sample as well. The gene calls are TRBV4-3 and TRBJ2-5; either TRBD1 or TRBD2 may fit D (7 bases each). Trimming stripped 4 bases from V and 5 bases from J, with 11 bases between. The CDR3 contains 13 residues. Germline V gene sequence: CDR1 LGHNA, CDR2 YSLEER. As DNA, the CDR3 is TGCGCCAGCAGCCGACAGGGAGGGGAGACCCAGTACTTC. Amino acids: CASSRQGGETQYF.

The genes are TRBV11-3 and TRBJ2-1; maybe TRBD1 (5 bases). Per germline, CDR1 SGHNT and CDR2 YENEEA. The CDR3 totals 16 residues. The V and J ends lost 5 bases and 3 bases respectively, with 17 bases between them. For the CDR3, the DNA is TGTGCCAGCAGCCCGACCCGGGCAGGGAACTACAATGAGCAGTTCTTC. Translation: CASSPTRAGNYNEQFF. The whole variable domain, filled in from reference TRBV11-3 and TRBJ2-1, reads EAGVVQSPRYKIIEKKQPVAFWCNPISGHNTLYWYLQNLGQGPELLIRYENEEAVDDSQLPKDRFSAERLKGVDSTLKIQPAELGDSAVYLCASSPTRAGNYNEQFFGPGTRLTVL.

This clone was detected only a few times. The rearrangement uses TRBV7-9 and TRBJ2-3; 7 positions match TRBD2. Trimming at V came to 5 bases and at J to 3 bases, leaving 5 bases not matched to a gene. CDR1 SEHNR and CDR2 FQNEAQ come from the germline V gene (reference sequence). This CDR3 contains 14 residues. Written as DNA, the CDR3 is TGTGCCAGCAGCCGTGCGGGAGTAACAGATACGCAGTATTTT. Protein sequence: CASSRAGVTDTQYF.

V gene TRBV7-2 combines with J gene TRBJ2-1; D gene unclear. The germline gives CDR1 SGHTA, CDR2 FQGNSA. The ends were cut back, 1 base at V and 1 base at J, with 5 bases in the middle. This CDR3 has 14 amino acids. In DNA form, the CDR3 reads TGTGCCAGCAGCTTAGGCCGGTCCTACAATGAGCAGTTCTTC. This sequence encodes CASSLGRSYNEQFF.

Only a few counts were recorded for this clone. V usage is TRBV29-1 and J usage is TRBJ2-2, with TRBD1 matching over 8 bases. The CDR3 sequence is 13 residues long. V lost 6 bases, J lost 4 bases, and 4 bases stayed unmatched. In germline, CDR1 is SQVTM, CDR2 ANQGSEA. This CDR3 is CSVKDRGTGELFF. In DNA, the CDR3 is TGCAGCGTAAAAGACAGGGGCACCGGGGAGCTGTTTTTT.

DNA of the CDR3: TGTGCCAGCAGCTTAAGCCCCCAGCGGAGCACAGATACGCAGTATTTT. Residues: CASSLSPQRSTDTQYF. This chain links TRBV5-4 with TRBJ2-3, with D possibly being TRBD2 (5 bases). CDR3 length: 16 amino acids. V lost 2 bases, J lost 0 bases, and 13 bases lay in between. Germline CDR1 is SGHNT and CDR2 is YYREEE (reference sequence).

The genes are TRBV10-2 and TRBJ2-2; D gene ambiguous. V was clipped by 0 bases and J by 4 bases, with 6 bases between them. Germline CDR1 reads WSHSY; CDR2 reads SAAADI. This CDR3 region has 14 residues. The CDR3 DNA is TGCGCCAGCAGTGAGTCGACTTTCACCGGGGAGCTGTTTTTT. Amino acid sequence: CASSESTFTGELFF.

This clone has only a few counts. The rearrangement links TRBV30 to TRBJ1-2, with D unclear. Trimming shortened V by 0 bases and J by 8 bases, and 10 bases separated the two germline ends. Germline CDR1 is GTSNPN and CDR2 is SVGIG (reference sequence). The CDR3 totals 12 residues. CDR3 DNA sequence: TGTGCCTGGAGTGTTCCCCCTGAAGGCTACACCTTC. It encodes CAWSVPPEGYTF.

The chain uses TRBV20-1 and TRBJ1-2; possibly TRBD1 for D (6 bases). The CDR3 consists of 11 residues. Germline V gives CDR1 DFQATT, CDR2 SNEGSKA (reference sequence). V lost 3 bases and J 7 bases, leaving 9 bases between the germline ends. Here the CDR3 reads CSASTGPGYTF. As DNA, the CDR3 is TGCAGTGCTAGTACAGGGCCTGGCTACACCTTC.

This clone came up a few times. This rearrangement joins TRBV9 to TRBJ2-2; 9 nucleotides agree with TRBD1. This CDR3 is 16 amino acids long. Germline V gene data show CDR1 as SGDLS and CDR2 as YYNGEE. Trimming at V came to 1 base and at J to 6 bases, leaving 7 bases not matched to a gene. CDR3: CASSVNPGQGAGELFF. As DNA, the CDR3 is TGTGCCAGCAGCGTAAATCCGGGACAGGGAGCCGGGGAGCTGTTTTTT. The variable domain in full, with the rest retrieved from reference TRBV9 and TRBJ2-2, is DSGVTQTPKHLITATGQRVTLRCSPRSGDLSVYWYQQSLDQGLQFLIQYYNGEERAKGNILERFSAQQFPDLHSELNLSSLELGDSALYFCASSVNPGQGAGELFFGEGSRLTVL.